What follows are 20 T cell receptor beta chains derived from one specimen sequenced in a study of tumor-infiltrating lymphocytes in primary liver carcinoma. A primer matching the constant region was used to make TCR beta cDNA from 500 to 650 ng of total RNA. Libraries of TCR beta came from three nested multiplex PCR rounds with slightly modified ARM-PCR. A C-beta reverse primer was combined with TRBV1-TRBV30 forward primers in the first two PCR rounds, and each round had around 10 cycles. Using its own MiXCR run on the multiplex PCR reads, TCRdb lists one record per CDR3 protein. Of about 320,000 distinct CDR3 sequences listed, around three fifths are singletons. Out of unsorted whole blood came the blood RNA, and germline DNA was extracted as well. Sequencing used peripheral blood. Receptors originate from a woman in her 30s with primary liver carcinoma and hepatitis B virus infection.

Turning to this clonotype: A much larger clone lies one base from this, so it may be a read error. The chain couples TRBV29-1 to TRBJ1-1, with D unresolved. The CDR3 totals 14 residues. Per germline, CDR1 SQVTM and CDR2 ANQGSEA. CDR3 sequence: CSVHAKLVNTEASF. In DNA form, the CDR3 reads TGCAGCGTCCACGCCAAACTGGTGAACACTGAAGCTTCCTTT.

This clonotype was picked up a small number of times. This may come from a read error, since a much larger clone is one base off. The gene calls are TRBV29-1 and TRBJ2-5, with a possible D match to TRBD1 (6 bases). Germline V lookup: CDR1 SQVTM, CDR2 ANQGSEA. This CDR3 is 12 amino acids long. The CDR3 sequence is CSVKGGWEIQYF. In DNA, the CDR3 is TGCAGCGTTAAAGGGGGTTGGGAGATCCAGTACTTC.

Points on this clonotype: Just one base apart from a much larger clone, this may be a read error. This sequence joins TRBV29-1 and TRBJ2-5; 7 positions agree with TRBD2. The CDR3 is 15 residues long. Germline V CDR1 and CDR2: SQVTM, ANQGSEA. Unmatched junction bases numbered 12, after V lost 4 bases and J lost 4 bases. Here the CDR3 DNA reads TGCAGCGTTGGAGATCTAGATTCGGGGGGAGAGACCCAGTACTTC. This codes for CSVGDLDSGGETQYF.

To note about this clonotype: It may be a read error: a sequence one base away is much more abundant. The chain's CDR3 is CASSYGAPGEQFF. CDR3 DNA sequence: TGTGCCAGCAGTTACGGGGCGCCGGGGGAGCAGTTCTTC. V and J are TRBV6-5 and TRBJ2-1; D assignment may be TRBD1 or TRBD2 (5 bases each). Trimming stripped 2 bases from V and 10 bases from J, with 12 bases between. From germline, CDR1 is MNHEY and CDR2 SVGAGI. The CDR3 covers 13 residues.

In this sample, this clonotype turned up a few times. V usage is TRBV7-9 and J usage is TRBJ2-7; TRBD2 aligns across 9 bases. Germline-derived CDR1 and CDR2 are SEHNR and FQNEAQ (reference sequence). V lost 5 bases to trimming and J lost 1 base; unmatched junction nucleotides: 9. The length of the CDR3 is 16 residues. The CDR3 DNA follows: TGTGCCAGCAGCAAAACCGGGGGACTAGCTTCCTACGAGCAGTACTTC. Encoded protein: CASSKTGGLASYEQYF. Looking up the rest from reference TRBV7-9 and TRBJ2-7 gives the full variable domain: DTGVSQNPRHKITKRGQNVTFRCDPISEHNRLYWYRQTLGQGPEFLTYFQNEAQLEKSRLLSDRFSAERPKGSFSTLEIQRTEQGDSAMYLCASSKTGGLASYEQYFGPGTRLTVT.

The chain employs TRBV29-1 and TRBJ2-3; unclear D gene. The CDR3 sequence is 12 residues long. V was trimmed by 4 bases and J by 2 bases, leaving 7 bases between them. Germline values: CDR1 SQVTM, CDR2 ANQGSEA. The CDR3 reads CSVVESTDTQYF. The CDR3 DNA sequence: TGCAGCGTTGTAGAGTCCACAGATACGCAGTATTTT.

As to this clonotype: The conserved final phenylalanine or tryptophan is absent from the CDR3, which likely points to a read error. The CDR3: CASSSSAAGGRNEQFL. CDR3 DNA: TGTGCCAGCAGCTCATCGGCCGCGGGAGGTCGAAATGAGCAGTTCCTC. The V gene is TRBV11-2, the J gene TRBJ2-1; the match to TRBD2 covers 8 bases. Trimming cost V 4 bases and J 7 bases; bases outside gene matches: 12. The germline V gene encodes CDR1 SGHAT and CDR2 FQNNGV. The CDR3 totals 16 residues.

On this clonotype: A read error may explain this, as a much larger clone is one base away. The CDR3 region is CASSSGTGSSGSAYEQYF. The CDR3 region has the DNA TGTGCCAGCAGTTCCGGGACAGGGAGCTCCGGGAGTGCCTACGAGCAGTACTTC. The chain combines TRBV12-3 or TRBV12-4 with TRBJ2-7, with TRBD1 matching 9 bases. This CDR3 is 18 amino acids long. The junction had 15 bases not matched to a gene; V was cut back by 4 bases and J by 2 bases.

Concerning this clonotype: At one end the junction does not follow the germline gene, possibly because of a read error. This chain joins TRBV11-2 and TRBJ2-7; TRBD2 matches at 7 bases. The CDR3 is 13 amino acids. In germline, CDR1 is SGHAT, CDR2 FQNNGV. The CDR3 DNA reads TGTGCTAGCAGCCGGGAGGTGTCGGGGCCCGAGTACTTC. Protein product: CASSREVSGPEYF. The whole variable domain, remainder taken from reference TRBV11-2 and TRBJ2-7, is EAGVAQSPRYKIIEKRQSVAFWCNPISGHATLYWYQQILGQGPKLLIQFQNNGVVDDSQLPKDRFSAERLKGVDSTLKIQPAKLEDSAVYLCASSREVSGPEYFGPGTRLTVT.

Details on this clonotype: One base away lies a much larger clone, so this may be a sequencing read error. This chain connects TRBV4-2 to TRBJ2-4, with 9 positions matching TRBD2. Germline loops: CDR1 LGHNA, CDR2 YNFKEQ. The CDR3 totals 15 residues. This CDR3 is CASSLSGSDKNIQHF. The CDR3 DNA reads TGTGCCAGCAGCCTTAGCGGGAGCGACAAAAACATTCAGCACTTC.

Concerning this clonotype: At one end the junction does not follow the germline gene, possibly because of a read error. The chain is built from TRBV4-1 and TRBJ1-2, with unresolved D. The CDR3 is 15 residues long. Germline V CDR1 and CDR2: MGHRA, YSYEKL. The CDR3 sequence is CASSQETVSGYGYTF. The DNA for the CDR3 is TGCGCCAGCAGTCAAGAGACGGTAAGCGGCTATGGCTACACCTTC.

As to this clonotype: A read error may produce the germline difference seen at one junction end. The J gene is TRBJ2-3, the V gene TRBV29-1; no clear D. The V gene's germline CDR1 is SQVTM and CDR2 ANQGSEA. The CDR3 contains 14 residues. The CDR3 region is CSIPGLVGTDTQYF. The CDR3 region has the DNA TGCAGCATCCCCGGGCTAGTGGGCACCGATACGCAGTATTTT.

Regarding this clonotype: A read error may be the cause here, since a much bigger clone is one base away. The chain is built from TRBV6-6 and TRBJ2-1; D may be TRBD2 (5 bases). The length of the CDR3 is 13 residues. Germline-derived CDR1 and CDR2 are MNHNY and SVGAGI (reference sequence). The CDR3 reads CASNSESYNERFF. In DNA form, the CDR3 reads TGTGCCAGCAATAGCGAATCCTACAATGAGCGGTTCTTC.

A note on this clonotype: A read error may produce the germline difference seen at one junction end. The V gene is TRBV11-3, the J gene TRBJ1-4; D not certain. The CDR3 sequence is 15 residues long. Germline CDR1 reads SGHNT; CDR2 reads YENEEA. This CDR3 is CANSPQQRAGEKLFF. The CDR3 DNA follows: TGTGCCAACAGCCCGCAACAGAGGGCTGGGGAAAAACTGTTTTTT.

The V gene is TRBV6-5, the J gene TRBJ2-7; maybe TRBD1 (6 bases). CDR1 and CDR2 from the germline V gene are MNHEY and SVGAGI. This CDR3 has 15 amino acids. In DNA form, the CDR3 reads TGTTCCTGCAGTTACTCGAGACAGGCCTTGTACAAGCAGTACTTC. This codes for CSCSYSRQALYKQYF.

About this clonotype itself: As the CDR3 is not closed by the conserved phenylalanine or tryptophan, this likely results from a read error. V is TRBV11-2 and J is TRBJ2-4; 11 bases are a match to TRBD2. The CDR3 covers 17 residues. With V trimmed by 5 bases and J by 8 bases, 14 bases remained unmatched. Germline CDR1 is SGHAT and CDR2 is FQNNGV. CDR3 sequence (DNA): TGTGCCAGCAGCACCTCACTAGCGGGAGTCACCTTGCACATTCAGTACCTC. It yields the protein CASSTSLAGVTLHIQYL.

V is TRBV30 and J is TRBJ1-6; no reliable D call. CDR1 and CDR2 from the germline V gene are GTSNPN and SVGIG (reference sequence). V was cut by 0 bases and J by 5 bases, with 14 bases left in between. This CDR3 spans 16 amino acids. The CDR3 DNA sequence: TGTGCCTGGAGTGTACTCGGGAGGATTAATAATTCACCCCTCCACTTT. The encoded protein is CAWSVLGRINNSPLHF.

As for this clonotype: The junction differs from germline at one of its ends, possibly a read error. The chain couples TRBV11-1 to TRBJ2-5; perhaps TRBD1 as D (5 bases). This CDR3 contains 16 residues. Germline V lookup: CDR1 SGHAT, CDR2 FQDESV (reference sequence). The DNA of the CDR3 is TGTGCTAGCAGCTTAACCAGACAGAACCCGCAAGAGACCCAGTACTTC. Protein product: CASSLTRQNPQETQYF.

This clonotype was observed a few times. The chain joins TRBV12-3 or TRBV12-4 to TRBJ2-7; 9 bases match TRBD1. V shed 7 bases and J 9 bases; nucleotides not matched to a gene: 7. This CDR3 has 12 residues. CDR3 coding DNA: TGTGCCAGCAACCCCGGGACAGGGCGGCAGTACTTC. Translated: CASNPGTGRQYF.

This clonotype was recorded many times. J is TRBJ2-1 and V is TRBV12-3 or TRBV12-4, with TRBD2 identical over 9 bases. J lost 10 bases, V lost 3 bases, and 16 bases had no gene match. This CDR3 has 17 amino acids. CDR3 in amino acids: CASSFEVGREGLGEQFF. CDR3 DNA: TGTGCCAGCAGTTTCGAAGTCGGGCGGGAGGGCCTCGGGGAGCAGTTCTTC.